This T cell receptor (beta chain) was sequenced for a study of beta chain features in type 1 diabetes. The isolated RNA, all of it, was reverse transcribed, so expressed TCRB transcripts were what got sequenced. Profiling relied on immunoSEQ multiplex PCR, and the TCRdb table lists in-frame clones only, not all of them. This sample has 200,000 to 250,000 clones, with 9.6% found just once. The V and J ends lost 7 bases and 6 bases respectively, with 20 bases between them. The CDR3 contains 14 residues. Germline assignment: CDR1 SQVTM and CDR2 ANQGSEA. Notes on the study in general: Whatever favoring of shorter templates PCR might show would apply equally to patients and controls. Patients showed naive, central memory and Treg TCRB repertoires that appeared more similar than those of healthy donors.

Remarks on this clone: Its antigen is as yet unknown.

This sequence joins TRBV29-1 and TRBJ2-3, with a possible D match to TRBD1 (5 bases). Input material: naive CD4+ T cells from blood. The clonotype originates from a woman younger than 35 in good health. The chain's CDR3 is CSAEGRRGTDTQYF. The CDR3, as DNA: TGCAGCGCCGAAGGGCGTAGGGGTACTGATACGCAGTATTTT.